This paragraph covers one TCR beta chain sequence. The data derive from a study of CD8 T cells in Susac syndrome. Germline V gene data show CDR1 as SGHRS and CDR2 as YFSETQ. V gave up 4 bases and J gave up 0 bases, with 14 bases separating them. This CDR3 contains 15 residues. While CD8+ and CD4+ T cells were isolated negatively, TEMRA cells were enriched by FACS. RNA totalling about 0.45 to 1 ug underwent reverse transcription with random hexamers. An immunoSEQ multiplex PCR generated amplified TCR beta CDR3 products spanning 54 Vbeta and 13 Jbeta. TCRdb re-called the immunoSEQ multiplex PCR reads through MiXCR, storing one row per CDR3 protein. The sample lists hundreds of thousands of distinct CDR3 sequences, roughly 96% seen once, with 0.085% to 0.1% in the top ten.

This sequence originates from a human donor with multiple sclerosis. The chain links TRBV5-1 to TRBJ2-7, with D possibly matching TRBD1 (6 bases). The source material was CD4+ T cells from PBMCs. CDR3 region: CASSPGTLSSYEQYF. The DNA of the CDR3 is TGCGCCAGCAGCCCCGGGACACTGAGCTCCTACGAGCAGTACTTC.